The 11 T cell receptor beta chains below come from one sample, sequenced in a study of OX40 agonist ivuxolimab in advanced cancers. TCRdb keeps only in-frame clones here, not all; method: immunoSEQ multiplex PCR. The top ten hold around 1.1% of the sample, which has tens of thousands of clones, around 90% seen once. The source was CD4+ or CD8+ T cells sorted from blood, collected in a trial of the OX40 agonist ivuxolimab. Receptor source: an adult with an advanced solid tumor such as melanoma, head and neck, liver or kidney cancer.

The V and J genes are TRBV19 and TRBJ2-5; 8 bases align to TRBD2. Trimming removed 6 bases from V and 3 bases from J; junction bases left unmatched: 9. The CDR3 has 15 residues. Germline assignment: CDR1 LNHDA and CDR2 SQIVND (reference sequence). CDR3 in DNA: TGTGCCAGTAGCGCTCTTAGCGGGGCAAAAGAGACCCAGTACTTC. Translation gives CASSALSGAKETQYF.

The chain couples TRBV6-5 to TRBJ2-3; maybe TRBD1 (5 bases). The CDR3 spans 14 residues. Germline-derived CDR1 and CDR2 are MNHEY and SVGAGI. V was shortened by 0 bases and J by 1 base, with 5 bases between the two germline ends. The CDR3 protein is CASSYSTGTDTQYF. Here the CDR3 DNA reads TGTGCCAGCAGTTACTCGACAGGCACAGATACGCAGTATTTT.

V and J are TRBV7-9 and TRBJ1-4, with TRBD1 as a possible D gene (5 bases). Germline CDR1 SEHNR, CDR2 FQNEAQ (reference sequence). CDR3 size: 15 residues. Deletions cut 5 bases from V and 4 bases from J, with 14 bases between. CDR3 coding DNA: TGTGCCAGCAGCGCCAGGGATGGGTTTAATGAAAAACTGTTTTTT. Translated: CASSARDGFNEKLFF. The full variable domain, with the rest looked up from reference TRBV7-9 and TRBJ1-4, is DTGVSQNPRHKITKRGQNVTFRCDPISEHNRLYWYRQTLGQGPEFLTYFQNEAQLEKSRLLSDRFSAERPKGSFSTLEIQRTEQGDSAMYLCASSARDGFNEKLFFGSGTQLSVL.

The J gene is TRBJ2-5, the V gene TRBV11-3, with D perhaps TRBD1 (5 bases). The CDR3 runs to 16 residues. Germline V lookup: CDR1 SGHNT, CDR2 YENEEA. V was cut by 5 bases and J by 5 bases, with 21 bases left in between. The CDR3 DNA is TGTGCCAGCAGCGACGACAAGGCCCGGACAAAGGAGACCCAGTACTTC. Translation gives CASSDDKARTKETQYF.

J is TRBJ2-1 and V is TRBV7-2; the match to TRBD2 covers 10 bases. The ends lost 6 bases at V and 7 bases at J; junction bases unmatched: 21. The CDR3 consists of 19 residues. Germline assignment: CDR1 SGHTA and CDR2 FQGNSA. The CDR3 loop reads CASRPSSGGRYRKGNEQFF. For the CDR3, the DNA is TGTGCCAGCAGACCCTCTAGCGGGGGCCGATACCGTAAGGGAAATGAGCAGTTCTTC. Supplemented by reference TRBV7-2 and TRBJ2-1, the full variable domain reads GAGVSQSPSNKVTEKGKDVELRCDPISGHTALYWYRQSLGQGLEFLIYFQGNSAPDKSGLPSDRFSAERTGGSVSTLTIQRTQQEDSAVYLCASRPSSGGRYRKGNEQFFGPGTRLTVL.

The chain combines TRBV19 with TRBJ1-4; D is undetermined. V dropped 5 bases and J dropped 0 bases, with 13 bases sitting between them. The V gene's germline CDR1 is LNHDA and CDR2 SQIVND (reference sequence). This CDR3 has 16 amino acids. CDR3 in amino acids: CASSAYAAATNEKLFF. DNA of the CDR3: TGTGCCAGTAGTGCATACGCGGCTGCAACTAATGAAAAACTGTTTTTT. The full variable domain, with the rest looked up from reference TRBV19 and TRBJ1-4, is DGGITQSPKYLFRKEGQNVTLSCEQNLNHDAMYWYRQDPGQGLRLIYYSQIVNDFQKGDIAEGYSVSREKKESFPLTVTSAQKNPTAFYLCASSAYAAATNEKLFFGSGTQLSVL.

The chain's CDR3 is CASSSGGGRGTQYF. The CDR3 DNA is TGTGCCAGCAGCTCCGGGGGGGGTCGGGGTACGCAGTATTTT. V and J are TRBV11-2 and TRBJ2-3; 8 bases match TRBD2. This CDR3 is built from 14 residues. The junction had 8 bases not matched to a gene; V was cut back by 4 bases and J by 8 bases. Germline lookup yields CDR1 SGHAT and CDR2 FQNNGV.

The rearrangement joins TRBV7-9 to TRBJ1-4; D is uncertain. Germline V lookup: CDR1 SEHNR, CDR2 FQNEAQ (reference sequence). The CDR3 loop spans 14 amino acids. V was pared by 1 base and J by 2 bases, with 5 bases between. For the CDR3, the DNA is TGTGCCAGCAGCTTAGGGGCTACTAATGAAAAACTGTTTTTT. This encodes CASSLGATNEKLFF.

CDR3 coding DNA: TGCGCCAGCAGCTTGTCGGGGCGGGACACCGGGGAGCTGTTTTTT. Protein: CASSLSGRDTGELFF. This sequence joins TRBV5-1 and TRBJ2-2; tentatively, D is TRBD1 or TRBD2 (5 bases each). Germline V gene data show CDR1 as SGHRS and CDR2 as YFSETQ. Trimming cost V 1 base and J 3 bases, with 10 bases left between them. CDR3 size: 15 residues.

The CDR3: CASSLGYDNGYTF. The CDR3, as DNA: TGTGCCAGCAGCTTAGGGTATGACAATGGCTACACCTTC. The chain uses TRBV7-9 and TRBJ1-2; D ambiguous. Germline V CDR1 and CDR2: SEHNR, FQNEAQ (reference sequence). Trimming left V 1 base short and J 6 bases short, with 9 bases between. CDR3 length: 13 amino acids.

The J gene is TRBJ2-3, the V gene TRBV5-6; D is unresolved. The V gene's germline CDR1 is SGHDT and CDR2 YYEEEE. The CDR3 sequence is 13 residues long. V lost 0 bases and J 5 bases, leaving 7 bases between the germline ends. CDR3 bases: TGTGCCAGCAGCTTGGACCAGAGAGATACGCAGTATTTT. Its translation: CASSLDQRDTQYF. The variable domain in full, completed from reference TRBV5-6 and TRBJ2-3, reads DAGVTQSPTHLIKTRGQQVTLRCSPKSGHDTVSWYQQALGQGPQFIFQYYEEEERQRGNFPDRFSGHQFPNYSSELNVNALLLGDSALYLCASSLDQRDTQYFGPGTRLTVL.